The rows below give T cell receptor beta chains drawn from one sample of a study of shared clonotypes between healthy human individuals. The protocol was immunoSEQ multiplex PCR, while the TCRdb copy is restricted to in-frame clones and leaves out a portion. This table has 400,000 to 500,000 clones, over 60% appearing once. The specimen sequenced was PBMCs. The receptors originated from a woman aged 40 to 50 in good health. Some clones in this sample may be carry-over from other donors' samples. Each CDR3 is given with its conserved first and last residue. The D gene is left open where the match is weak. Clone size is stated in some rows and not others, as once, few, many or a class when expanded.

j_call,d_call,clone_size,v_call,cdr3_nt,cdr3_aa
TRBJ2-1,TRBD2,-,TRBV6-1,TGTGCCAGCAGTGAAAAAACCGGGACTAGCGGGACCTTTAAGCAGTTCTTC,CASSEKTGTSGTFKQFF
TRBJ1-4,TRBD1,few,TRBV4-2,TGTGCCAGCAGCCTGGTAACCGGGACAGGGGGTGAAAAACTGTTTTTT,CASSLVTGTGGEKLFF
TRBJ2-7,-,-,TRBV7-3,TGTGCCAGCAGCACAGCGGCGGTGGGAAGGATCTCCTACGAGCAGTACTTC,CASSTAAVGRISYEQYF
TRBJ2-5,-,-,TRBV7-2,TGTGCCAGCAGCATAAGAGGGGGGCAAGAGACCCAGTACTTC,CASSIRGGQETQYF
TRBJ1-1,-,-,TRBV5-1,TGCGCCAGCAGCGGCGTCCCGACAGCTTCCGAAGCTTTCTTT,CASSGVPTASEAFF
TRBJ2-1,-,-,TRBV7-9,TGTGCCAGCAGTCGTGATGCAGGGTGGGCAGAAAGCTCCTACAATGAGCAGTTCTTC,CASSRDAGWAESSYNEQFF
TRBJ2-7,-,-,TRBV30,TGTGCCTGGATTCGGGGGTACGAGCAGTACTTC,CAWIRGYEQYF
TRBJ2-3,TRBD2,-,TRBV27,TGTGCCAGCAGTTCGGGACTAGCGGTCACAGATACGCAGTATTTT,CASSSGLAVTDTQYF
TRBJ2-6,-,-,TRBV7-2,TGTGCCAGCAGCTTAACGGGACGCCTCTCTGGGGCCAACGTCCTGACTTTC,CASSLTGRLSGANVLTF
TRBJ2-5,TRBD1,-,TRBV4-2,TGTGCCAGCAGCCACAGGGACAGAGGAGAGACCCAGTACTTC,CASSHRDRGETQYF
TRBJ1-2,-,once,TRBV28,TGTGCCAGCACTCCCCGGGCATTGTTGGGCGGCTACACCTTC,CASTPRALLGGYTF
TRBJ2-7,TRBD2,-,TRBV19,TGTGCCAGTAGTACCGGGACTAGCGGGAGCTTGGTATACGAGCAGTACTTC,CASSTGTSGSLVYEQYF
TRBJ1-1,TRBD1,-,TRBV5-1,TGCGCCAGCAGCAAGGACAGGGGGGCCATGAACACTGAAGCTTTCTTT,CASSKDRGAMNTEAFF
TRBJ1-1,-,-,TRBV5-4,TGTGCCAGCAGCTTATCTGGGGGGAACACTGAAGCTTTCTTT,CASSLSGGNTEAFF
TRBJ2-3,-,-,TRBV29-1,TGCAGCGGCGCCCAGGCTAGCACAGATACGCAGTATTTT,CSGAQASTDTQYF
TRBJ2-2,-,-,TRBV5-1,TGCGCCAGCAGCTTGGACGGACGAGTGATCACCGGGGAGCTGTTTTTT,CASSLDGRVITGELFF
TRBJ2-5,-,once,TRBV7-6,TGTGCCAGCAGCGCACTCACGGTGGAGACCCAGTACTTC,CASSALTVETQYF
TRBJ2-7,-,-,TRBV5-1,TGCGCCAGCAGCTTGGGGCAGGGCGGCTACGAGCAGTACTTC,CASSLGQGGYEQYF
TRBJ2-7,TRBD1,-,TRBV6-1,TGTGCCAGCACCCTCCGGGACAGGGACTACGAGCAGTACTTC,CASTLRDRDYEQYF
TRBJ2-7,TRBD2,few,TRBV7-9,TGTGCCAGCAGCTTATTGGCGGGAGGCCACGAGCAGTACTTC,CASSLLAGGHEQYF
TRBJ2-4,TRBD1,few,TRBV11-3,TGTGCCAGCAGCTTACCCTGGGACAGGGGACCCATTCAGTACTTC,CASSLPWDRGPIQYF
TRBJ2-3,-,-,TRBV18,TGTGCCAGCTCACCAAAAAGCACAGATACGCAGTATTTT,CASSPKSTDTQYF